This TCR beta chain was sequenced for a study of cytomegalovirus exposure and HLA in healthy donors. Study-level points and caveats: CMV serostatus was the sole immune exposure data available.

Trimming took 4 bases from V and 14 from J, leaving 17 bases between them. Germline V gene lookup returns CDR1 MNHEY and CDR2 SMNVEV (reference sequence). The CDR3 has 12 amino acids. Points on this clone: Its antigen remains unidentified.

With 60 Vbeta and 13 Jbeta primers, the PCR was carried out. Only in-frame clones appear in the TCRdb table, and some are missing; sequencing was by immunoSEQ multiplex PCR. The top ten hold 0.7% to 0.8% of the sample, which has fewer than 200,000 clones, over 60% seen once. The sequencing input was PBMCs. The chain combines TRBV27 with TRBJ1-2; D is unclear. The sequence came from a female donor in good health and CMV-seronegative. CDR3 sequence reads: CASSSKEGRPTF. DNA of the CDR3: TGTGCCAGCAGTTCGAAGGAGGGCCGACCGACCTTC.